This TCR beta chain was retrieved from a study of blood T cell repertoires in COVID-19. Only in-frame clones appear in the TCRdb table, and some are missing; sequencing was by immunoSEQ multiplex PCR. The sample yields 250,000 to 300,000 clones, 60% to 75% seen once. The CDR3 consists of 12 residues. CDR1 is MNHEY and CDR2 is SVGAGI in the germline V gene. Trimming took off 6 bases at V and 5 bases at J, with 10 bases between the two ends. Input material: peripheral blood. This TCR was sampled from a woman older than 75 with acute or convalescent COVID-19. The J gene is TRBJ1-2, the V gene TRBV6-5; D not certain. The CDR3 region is CASSPGLYGYTF. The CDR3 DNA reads TGTGCCAGCAGCCCAGGACTATATGGCTACACCTTC.